The 27 T cell receptor beta chains presented below share a single source sample, sequenced in a study of blood T cell repertoires in COVID-19. Sequenced by immunoSEQ multiplex PCR; TCRdb stores in-frame clones only, minus some. The sample holds 210,000 or so clones, 75% to 85% seen once. Input material: peripheral blood. Receptors originate from a woman aged 25 to 45 with COVID-19, enrolled during active disease.

In its sample, this clone was seen a few times. The genes are TRBV6-5 and TRBJ1-5; TRBD1 agrees at 7 bases. The CDR3 is 13 residues long. From germline, CDR1 is MNHEY and CDR2 SVGAGI. J lost 12 bases, V lost 2 bases, and 7 bases had no gene match. The CDR3 here is CASSYGSGQFQHF. The CDR3 bases are TGTGCCAGCAGTTACGGCTCGGGACAGTTCCAGCATTTT.

V gene TRBV30 combines with J gene TRBJ1-3, with a tentative D call TRBD1 (5 bases). Trimming shortened V by 4 bases and J by 6 bases, and 10 bases separated the two germline ends. The CDR3 contains 12 residues. Germline V lookup: CDR1 GTSNPN, CDR2 SVGIG (reference sequence). The CDR3 reads CAWTPQENTIYF. The CDR3, as DNA: TGTGCCTGGACCCCACAGGAAAACACCATATATTTT. Drawing the rest from reference TRBV30 and TRBJ1-3, the complete variable domain is SQTIHQWPATLVQPVGSPLSLECTVEGTSNPNLYWYRQAAGRGLQLLFYSVGIGQISSEVPQNLSASRPQDRQFILSSKKLLLSDSGFYLCAWTPQENTIYFGEGSWLTVV.

The J gene is TRBJ1-4, the V gene TRBV29-1; TRBD1 matches at 10 bases. Losses at the gene ends were 4 bases for V and 1 base for J; bases not matched to a gene: 6. This CDR3 contains 16 residues. CDR1 and CDR2 (germline): SQVTM, ANQGSEA. The CDR3 loop reads CSVGGTGEGTNEKLFF. DNA of the CDR3: TGCAGCGTTGGAGGGACAGGGGAGGGAACTAATGAAAAACTGTTTTTT.

V gene TRBV18 combines with J gene TRBJ1-4; D unclear. Germline V gives CDR1 KGHSH, CDR2 LQKENI. This CDR3 has 16 amino acids. V lost 3 bases and J lost 2, with 13 bases in between. The chain's CDR3 is CASSPVTGITNEKLFF. CDR3 DNA: TGTGCCAGCTCACCGGTCACGGGGATCACTAATGAAAAACTGTTTTTT.

The rearrangement links TRBV18 to TRBJ1-5; 7 positions agree with TRBD1. In germline, CDR1 is KGHSH, CDR2 LQKENI. Trimming removed 6 bases from V and 9 bases from J; junction bases left unmatched: 5. The CDR3 contains 12 residues. This CDR3 reads CASSETGPPQHF. Here the CDR3 DNA reads TGTGCCAGCTCGGAGACAGGGCCGCCCCAGCATTTT.

As concerns this clone: A junction boundary mismatches the germline segment, possibly from a read error. The V and J genes are TRBV4-3 and TRBJ1-1, with D possibly matching TRBD1 (6 bases). The CDR3 totals 17 residues. Germline CDR1 reads LGHNA; CDR2 reads YSLEER. The chain's CDR3 is CVSSQEAYRERYTEAFF. CDR3 coding DNA: TGCGTCAGCAGCCAAGAGGCCTACAGGGAGCGGTACACTGAAGCTTTCTTT.

The rearrangement joins TRBV6-2 or TRBV6-3 to TRBJ1-3; tentatively, D is TRBD1 (6 bases). CDR3 length equals 16 residues. Germline-derived CDR1 and CDR2 are MNHEY and SVGEGT. The V and J ends lost 2 bases and 0 bases respectively, with 11 bases between them. CDR3 in DNA: TGTGCCAGCAGTTACAACAGGGCTCACTCTGGAAACACCATATATTTT. Translation gives CASSYNRAHSGNTIYF.

The V call is TRBV11-2, the J call TRBJ1-1; weak D call: TRBD1 (6 bases). Trimming cost V 6 bases and J 3 bases, with 14 bases left between them. The CDR3 runs to 14 residues. Germline loops: CDR1 SGHAT, CDR2 FQNNGV. This chain's CDR3 is CASRQNREHTEAFF. The CDR3 DNA reads TGTGCCAGCAGACAAAACAGGGAACACACTGAAGCTTTCTTT.

The rearrangement joins TRBV7-6 to TRBJ1-2; maybe TRBD1 (5 bases). The germline V and J ends were trimmed by 10 bases and 8 bases, with 20 bases remaining between them. This CDR3 is built from 13 residues. CDR1 and CDR2 (germline): SGHVS, FNYEAQ. The CDR3 DNA reads as TGTGCCACCTCACTGCGGGGGTCGGCGGGCTACACCTTC. Translating it yields CATSLRGSAGYTF.

The chain employs TRBV14 and TRBJ1-1; TRBD1 might be the D (5 bases). V lost 0 bases, J lost 3 bases, and 11 bases lay in between. CDR1 and CDR2 (germline): SGHDN, FVKESK. This CDR3 spans 15 amino acids. CDR3 nucleotide sequence: TGTGCCAGCAGCCAAGAGATAGGGGCAGACACTGAAGCTTTCTTT. As protein: CASSQEIGADTEAFF.

This clone was observed a few times. The chain has TRBV2 and TRBJ2-1; 10 nucleotides agree with TRBD1. V trimming: 6 bases; J trimming: 5 bases; junction bases outside the gene matches: 7. The CDR3 is 15 amino acids. CDR1 and CDR2 from the germline V gene are SNHLY and FYNNEI. For the CDR3, the DNA is TGTGCCAGCAGGGCCGGGACAGGGGTCGACAATGAGCAGTTCTTC. Residues: CASRAGTGVDNEQFF.

The chain combines TRBV6-5 with TRBJ2-7; 8 bases are shared with TRBD1. The CDR3 is made up of 12 amino acids. Germline V gene data show CDR1 as MNHEY and CDR2 as SVGAGI. Germline trimming cut 11 bases from V and 2 bases from J; bases unmatched to any gene: 5. The chain's CDR3 is CAVQGAAYEQYF. Written as DNA, the CDR3 is TGTGCCGTCCAGGGGGCAGCCTACGAGCAGTACTTC.

The chain links TRBV19 to TRBJ2-7, with 7 bases fitting TRBD2. This CDR3 comprises 14 residues. V lost 9 bases to trimming and J lost 3 bases; unmatched junction nucleotides: 11. Germline V lookup: CDR1 LNHDA, CDR2 SQIVND (reference sequence). CDR3 DNA sequence: TGTGCCAGCTCGGAAGCGGGGTTAATCTACGAGCAGTACTTC. Amino acids: CASSEAGLIYEQYF.

This chain connects TRBV15 to TRBJ2-5, with TRBD1 matching over 9 bases. Germline CDR1 LNHNV, CDR2 YYDKDF (reference sequence). J was trimmed by 4 bases and V by 0 bases; bases with no gene match: 9. CDR3 length: 17 residues. The CDR3 sequence: CATSRDSPGQGGETQYF. For the CDR3, the DNA is TGTGCCACCAGCAGAGATTCCCCGGGACAGGGTGGAGAGACCCAGTACTTC. Full variable domain (remainder filled in from reference TRBV15 and TRBJ2-5): DAMVIQNPRYQVTQFGKPVTLSCSQTLNHNVMYWYQQKSSQAPKLLFHYYDKDFNNEADTPDNFQSRRPNTSFCFLDIRSPGLGDTAMYLCATSRDSPGQGGETQYFGPGTRLLVL.

This clone was counted once. The chain combines TRBV7-3 with TRBJ1-1, with TRBD1 as a possible D gene (5 bases). This CDR3 has 13 residues. CDR1 and CDR2 (germline): SGHTA, FQGTGA. The ends were cut back, 5 bases at V and 6 bases at J, with 13 bases in the middle. CDR3 nucleotide sequence: TGTGCCAGCAGCAGTGACAGTTTTTCTGAAGCTTTCTTT. Translating it yields CASSSDSFSEAFF.

CDR3 DNA: TGTGCCAGCAGTGTGCGATTCAAGCGCGAGACCCAGTACTTC. This translates into CASSVRFKRETQYF. The chain combines TRBV27 with TRBJ2-5; D is unresolved. CDR3 length: 14 residues. The V gene's germline CDR1 is MNHEY and CDR2 SMNVEV (reference sequence). V dropped 5 bases and J dropped 5 bases, with 15 bases sitting between them.

This chain connects TRBV2 to TRBJ2-7; no definite D call. The CDR3 length is 12 residues. CDR1 and CDR2 from the germline V gene are SNHLY and FYNNEI. V dropped 6 bases and J dropped 8 bases, with 14 bases sitting between them. The CDR3 region has the DNA TGTGCCAGCAGGGGCCCCCTACGGCAGCAGTACTTC. It codes for CASRGPLRQQYF.

This clone was counted only a few times. This chain uses TRBV7-9 with TRBJ2-1, with 9 nucleotides matching TRBD2. Germline assignment: CDR1 SEHNR and CDR2 FQNEAQ (reference sequence). V lost 6 bases and J lost 6; bases outside the gene matches: 9. The CDR3 is 15 amino acids. CDR3 sequence: CASSLGTSFSNEQFF. The CDR3 DNA is TGTGCCAGCAGTCTCGGGACTAGCTTCTCCAATGAGCAGTTCTTC.

The V gene is TRBV27, the J gene TRBJ2-2; 14 positions agree with TRBD2. V gave up 6 bases and J gave up 5 bases; unmatched junction bases: 5. This CDR3 contains 16 residues. Per the germline V gene, CDR1 is MNHEY and CDR2 is SMNVEV (reference sequence). This chain's CDR3 is CASRPGLAGVTGELFF. Here the CDR3 DNA reads TGTGCCAGCAGACCGGGACTAGCGGGAGTAACCGGGGAGCTGTTTTTT.

J is TRBJ2-3 and V is TRBV9, with D unresolved. CDR3 length: 13 residues. Germline V gene sequence: CDR1 SGDLS, CDR2 YYNGEE. V was pared by 1 base and J by 5 bases, with 8 bases between. CDR3 region: CASSVLIEDTQYF. For the CDR3, the DNA is TGTGCCAGCAGCGTACTTATAGAAGATACGCAGTATTTT.

The CDR3 loop reads CASSVDRRTTYGYTF. The CDR3 DNA is TGTGCCAGCAGCGTAGACAGGCGGACGACTTATGGCTACACCTTC. This sequence joins TRBV9 and TRBJ1-2; D may be TRBD1 (5 bases). Germline CDR1 reads SGDLS; CDR2 reads YYNGEE. The length of the CDR3 is 15 residues. V lost 0 bases, J lost 5 bases, and 14 bases lay in between.

This clone was detected only a few times. The gene calls are TRBV11-2 and TRBJ2-3; 9 nucleotides match TRBD2. The germline V gene has CDR1 SGHAT and CDR2 FQNNGV. V lost 3 bases, J lost 4 bases, and 8 bases stayed unmatched. This CDR3 has 16 amino acids. CDR3 sequence reads: CASSFSGREAADTQYF. CDR3 in DNA: TGTGCCAGCAGCTTTAGCGGGAGAGAAGCAGCAGATACGCAGTATTTT.

The chain is built from TRBV5-1 and TRBJ2-4; 11 bases align to TRBD2. V was clipped by 5 bases and J by 1 base; unmatched bases: 11. The CDR3 spans 18 residues. Germline CDR1 and CDR2: SGHRS and YFSETQ. In nucleotides, the CDR3 is TGCGCCAGCAGTACAGGACTAGCGGGCCAGGGGGCCAAAAACATTCAGTACTTC. This translates into CASSTGLAGQGAKNIQYF.

This chain connects TRBV7-9 to TRBJ2-5; 10 positions agree with TRBD2. J gave up 3 bases and V 5 bases, and 6 bases lay outside the gene matches. This CDR3 comprises 15 residues. Per germline, CDR1 SEHNR and CDR2 FQNEAQ (reference sequence). CDR3 sequence reads: CASSPGTSEKETQYF. In nucleotides, the CDR3 is TGTGCCAGCAGCCCTGGGACTAGCGAAAAAGAGACCCAGTACTTC.

The chain is built from TRBV6-5 and TRBJ2-3; 7 nucleotides agree with TRBD2. The V and J ends lost 1 base and 8 bases, in that order; junction bases with no gene match: 6. The germline CDR1 and CDR2 sequences are MNHEY and SVGAGI. The CDR3 has 14 residues. The DNA of the CDR3 is TGTGCCAGCAGTTACTTTAGGGAGGGAGCTACGCAGTATTTT. This sequence encodes CASSYFREGATQYF.

The rearrangement uses TRBV7-2 and TRBJ1-3; 9 bases agree with TRBD1. The CDR3 loop spans 14 amino acids. Germline V gene lookup returns CDR1 SGHTA and CDR2 FQGNSA. Unmatched junction bases numbered 1, after V lost 1 base and J lost 6 bases. CDR3 sequence: CASSLGTGVNTIYF. The CDR3 region has the DNA TGTGCCAGCAGCTTAGGGACAGGGGTAAACACCATATATTTT.

The CDR3: CASSLFGGAYNEQFF. CDR3 nucleotides: TGTGCCAGCAGCTTATTCGGGGGGGCCTACAATGAGCAGTTCTTC. The V and J genes are TRBV7-3 and TRBJ2-1; the match to TRBD2 covers 8 bases. Germline assignment: CDR1 SGHTA and CDR2 FQGTGA. The V gene end was trimmed by 2 bases and the J gene end by 2 bases; junction bases not matched to a gene: 2. This CDR3 contains 15 residues.